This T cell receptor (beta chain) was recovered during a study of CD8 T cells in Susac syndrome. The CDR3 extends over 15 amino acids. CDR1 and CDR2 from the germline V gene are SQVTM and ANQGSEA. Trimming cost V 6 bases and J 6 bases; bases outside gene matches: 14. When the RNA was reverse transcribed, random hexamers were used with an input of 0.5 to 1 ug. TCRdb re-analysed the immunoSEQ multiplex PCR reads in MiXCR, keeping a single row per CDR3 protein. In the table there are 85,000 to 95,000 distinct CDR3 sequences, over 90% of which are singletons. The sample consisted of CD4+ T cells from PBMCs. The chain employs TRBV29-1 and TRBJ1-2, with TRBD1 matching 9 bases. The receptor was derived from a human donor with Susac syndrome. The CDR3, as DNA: TGCAGCGTCAGTCCCGGGACAGGGTTTACCGATGGCTACACCTTC. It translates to CSVSPGTGFTDGYTF.